This entry features one T cell receptor beta chain sequence. Antigen unknown. The source of the sample is a study of shared clonotypes between healthy human individuals. General study points: The generation probabilities recorded for non-shared clonotypes fell below those of clonotypes shared by all four donors.

The table came from immunoSEQ multiplex PCR; TCRdb's copy has only in-frame clones and leaves some out. The data hold fewer than 700,000 clones, with 85% to 95% observed a single time. Naive CD8 cells lacked CD45RO and underwent positive selection for CCR7, leaving out terminally differentiated effector memory CD45RA+ cells. The sequence was collected from a woman aged 30 to 39 in good health. Sequenced input: naive CD8+ T cells sorted from blood.

CDR3 in DNA: TGTGCCAGCAGCTTTGGGGACAGCTTCTATGGCTACACCTTC. This translates into CASSFGDSFYGYTF. The V call is TRBV7-9, the J call TRBJ1-2; 7 nucleotides align to TRBD1. The CDR3 has 14 residues. V was pared by 3 bases and J by 4 bases, with 5 bases of the junction left unmatched. Germline CDR1 is SEHNR and CDR2 is FQNEAQ (reference sequence). Using reference TRBV7-9 and TRBJ1-2 for the parts outside the CDR3, the full variable domain is DTGVSQNPRHKITKRGQNVTFRCDPISEHNRLYWYRQTLGQGPEFLTYFQNEAQLEKSRLLSDRFSAERPKGSFSTLEIQRTEQGDSAMYLCASSFGDSFYGYTFGSGTRLTVV.